Shown below are 8 T cell receptor beta chains from a single sample sequenced in a study of blood T cells in healthy people across ages (dated by TCRdb to between 2014 and 2017). The library came from 5' RACE. Sequenced using an Illumina HiSeq 2500. A second PCR of about 6 to 11 cycles was performed with a sample-barcoded 5' primer and a J-beta primer mix. Using fastp trimming at Q25 and MiXCR clonotype assembly, TCRdb reanalyzed the public sequencing data and kept in-frame beta chains. Each entry is one CDR3 protein sequence, shown with its most common DNA and genes. This sample is represented by hundreds of thousands of distinct CDR3 sequences; under 30% of them were singletons. The ten largest clones take up around 16% of the sample. Sample: blood. Receptor source: a woman at least 80 years old in good health.

This clonotype appeared many times. The chain is built from TRBV7-2 and TRBJ1-6; possible D gene TRBD1, 5 bases. This CDR3 spans 16 amino acids. CDR1 and CDR2 (germline): SGHTA, FQGNSA. Trimming shortened V by 5 bases and J by 6 bases, and 17 bases separated the two germline ends. The CDR3 sequence is CASSAQAGGSNSPLHF. The CDR3 DNA sequence: TGTGCCAGCAGCGCACAAGCGGGGGGAAGTAATTCACCCCTCCACTTT.

Regarding this clonotype: A read error may explain this, as a much larger clone is one base away. The chain couples TRBV6-1 to TRBJ2-3; D call uncertain. CDR1 and CDR2 (germline): MNHNS, SASEGT. CDR3 length: 14 amino acids. V was shortened by 11 bases and J by 3 bases, with 18 bases between the two germline ends. DNA of the CDR3: TGTGCCGGCAACCGTAGATTCGGTACAGATACGCAGTATTTT. It specifies CAGNRRFGTDTQYF.

Only a few counts were recorded for this clonotype. Being one base from a much bigger clone, this may be a read error. This chain links TRBV6-2 or TRBV6-3 with TRBJ2-1, with a possible D match to TRBD2 (6 bases). The assigned J gene may be wrong: the sequence end matches TRBJ2-7 better. The CDR3 spans 15 residues. Germline assignment: CDR1 MNHEY and CDR2 SVGEGT. CDR3 nucleotides: TGTGCCAGCAGTTACGGGGGAGGAGGTTTCAATGAGCAGTACTTC. Its protein is CASSYGGGGFNEQYF.

This clonotype was counted only a few times. This chain connects TRBV21-1 to TRBJ1-5; the table names TRBD1, a call not compared with the DNA. TRBV21-1 is given as a pseudogene. The CDR3 totals 18 residues. The CDR3 loop is CASSKKGTQGAGNQPQHF. For the CDR3, the DNA is TGTGCCAGCAGCAAAAAGGGTACTCAGGGGGCTGGCAATCAGCCCCAGCATTTT.

The V call is TRBV12-5, the J call TRBJ2-3; 10 bases line up with TRBD2. This CDR3 is built from 16 residues. The V segment lost 6 bases and the J segment 2 bases; nucleotides outside the gene matches: 8. Germline assignment: CDR1 LGHNT and CDR2 FRNRAP. CDR3 bases: TGTGCTAGTGGCCTCGCCCTAGCGGGAGCCACAGATACGCAGTATTTT. It yields the protein CASGLALAGATDTQYF. Combining the CDR3 with reference TRBV12-5 and TRBJ2-3 gives the whole variable domain DARVTQTPRHKVTEMGQEVTMRCQPILGHNTVFWYRQTMMQGLELLAYFRNRAPLDDSGMPKDRFSAEMPDATLATLKIQPSEPRDSAVYFCASGLALAGATDTQYFGPGTRLTVL.

V and J are TRBV16 and TRBJ1-2; tentatively, D is TRBD1 (6 bases). V lost 2 bases, J lost 8 bases, and 15 bases lay in between. The CDR3 consists of 14 residues. Germline V gene data show CDR1 as KGHSY and CDR2 as FQNENV. The CDR3 is CASSQGGAFGGYTF. Here the CDR3 DNA reads TGTGCCAGCAGCCAAGGGGGCGCGTTTGGAGGCTACACCTTC.

This clonotype has only a few counts. The V gene is TRBV2, the J gene TRBJ1-5; the D gene is possibly TRBD1 (6 bases). Germline V gene sequence: CDR1 SNHLY, CDR2 FYNNEI. There are 14 residues in the CDR3. The V end lost 4 bases, the J end lost 6 bases, and 13 bases lay between the germline ends. The chain's CDR3 is CASSARGFGQPQHF. In DNA form, the CDR3 reads TGTGCCAGCAGTGCTAGGGGGTTCGGTCAGCCCCAGCATTTT.

This rearrangement joins TRBV6-1 to TRBJ1-1; D is perhaps TRBD1 (5 bases). The CDR3 runs 14 residues. Germline-derived CDR1 and CDR2 are MNHNS and SASEGT. Trimming removed 7 bases from V and 0 bases from J, with 12 bases in between. For the CDR3, the DNA is TGTGCCAGCACCACGGGGCAGATGAACACTGAAGCTTTCTTT. Amino acid sequence: CASTTGQMNTEAFF.